The 8 T cell receptor beta chains presented below share a single source sample, sequenced in a study of CDR3 diversity in severe acne (dated by TCRdb to about 2019). Preparation of the library involved PCR. The instrument given in TCRdb is Illumina HiSeq 2000. TCRdb itself trimmed the public reads at Q25 with fastp, ran MiXCR and retained productive beta chains. Rows with one shared CDR3 protein collapse into an entry with the most common genes and DNA. The sample table holds about 90,000 distinct CDR3 sequences, of which approximately 49% were seen once. The ten largest clones capture around 10% of the sample. The sequencing input was blood. The receptors were sampled from a male donor with severe acne vulgaris.

The J gene is TRBJ2-7, the V gene TRBV5-4; D perhaps matches TRBD2 (5 bases). CDR1 and CDR2 (germline): SGHNT, YYREEE (reference sequence). CDR3 size: 13 residues. Trimming stripped 0 bases from V and 7 bases from J, with 11 bases between. The chain's CDR3 is CASSLATTGEQYF. The CDR3 DNA reads as TGTGCCAGCAGCTTGGCCACGACGGGGGAGCAGTACTTC. Using reference TRBV5-4 and TRBJ2-7 for the parts outside the CDR3, the full variable domain is ETGVTQSPTHLIKTRGQQVTLRCSSQSGHNTVSWYQQALGQGPQFIFQYYREEENGRGNFPPRFSGLQFPNYSSELNVNALELDDSALYLCASSLATTGEQYFGPGTRLTVT.

The CDR3 loop is CAWSVGNEQFF. CDR3 nucleotide sequence: TGTGCCTGGAGTGTAGGCAATGAGCAGTTCTTC. The rearrangement joins TRBV30 to TRBJ2-1; no firm D call. Deletions cut 0 bases from V and 6 bases from J, with 3 bases between. Germline V CDR1 and CDR2: GTSNPN, SVGIG (reference sequence). The CDR3 sequence is 11 residues long.

The chain joins TRBV5-1 to TRBJ2-6; D gene unclear. V lost 4 bases and J 1 base, leaving 9 bases between the germline ends. The CDR3 has 15 residues. Germline lookup yields CDR1 SGHRS and CDR2 YFSETQ. CDR3 loop: CASSTAASGANVLTF. Written as DNA, the CDR3 is TGCGCCAGCAGCACGGCGGCTTCTGGGGCCAACGTCCTGACTTTC.

The J gene is TRBJ1-1, the V gene TRBV7-9; a weak D match, TRBD1 (5 bases). The germline V and J ends were trimmed by 6 bases and 7 bases, with 12 bases remaining between them. Germline CDR1 SEHNR, CDR2 FQNEAQ (reference sequence). The CDR3 is 12 residues long. CDR3 coding DNA: TGTGCCAGCAGTTCCGACAGTGATGAAGCTTTCTTT. As protein: CASSSDSDEAFF.

This clonotype was counted many times. V gene TRBV14 combines with J gene TRBJ2-1; D might be TRBD1 or TRBD2, each matching 5 bases. CDR3 length: 14 amino acids. V dropped 3 bases and J dropped 3 bases, with 9 bases sitting between them. Germline V gene data show CDR1 as SGHDN and CDR2 as FVKESK. The CDR3 DNA reads TGTGCCAGCAGCCAGGGGGAAGTCTACAATGAGCAGTTCTTC. Its protein is CASSQGEVYNEQFF. The full variable domain, its missing parts supplied by reference TRBV14 and TRBJ2-1, is EAGVTQFPSHSVIEKGQTVTLRCDPISGHDNLYWYRRVMGKEIKFLLHFVKESKQDESGMPNNRFLAERTGGTYSTLKVQPAELEDSGVYFCASSQGEVYNEQFFGPGTRLTVL.

This clonotype is classed as medium-sized. The V call is TRBV7-2, the J call TRBJ2-1; 8 bases align to TRBD2. V gave up 6 bases and J gave up 10 bases; unmatched junction bases: 11. Germline V gene sequence: CDR1 SGHTA, CDR2 FQGNSA. The length of the CDR3 is 14 residues. Here the CDR3 reads CASSLAGSAGEQFF. Here the CDR3 DNA reads TGTGCCAGCAGTCTAGCGGGCTCGGCGGGCGAGCAGTTCTTC.

V usage is TRBV10-3 and J usage is TRBJ2-5, with D hard to call. CDR3 size: 14 residues. Germline CDR1 ENHRY, CDR2 SYGVKD. Trimming left V 3 bases short and J 5 bases short, with 13 bases between. CDR3 loop: CAISDVSEPETQYF. The CDR3 bases are TGTGCCATCAGTGATGTCAGCGAGCCGGAGACCCAGTACTTC.

The CDR3 loop reads CASSPGLEETQYF. In nucleotides, the CDR3 is TGCGCCAGCAGCCCGGGACTAGAAGAGACCCAGTACTTC. The rearrangement links TRBV4-1 to TRBJ2-5; 8 bases are a match to TRBD2. Germline loops: CDR1 MGHRA, CDR2 YSYEKL. With V trimmed by 4 bases and J by 3 bases, 1 base remained unmatched. The CDR3 has 13 amino acids.